A selection of T cell receptor beta chains follows, all from one sample in a study of blood T cell repertoires in COVID-19. TCRdb's copy holds only in-frame clones and misses some; the assay was immunoSEQ multiplex PCR. The data show about 82,000 clones, around 80% seen once. What was sequenced was peripheral blood. Every receptor here comes from a man aged 55-75 years with COVID-19, enrolled during active disease. Both conserved end residues are part of each CDR3. A D gene is named only where the DNA matches it firmly. For some rows the clone size is stated as once, few or many, or as a class when expanded; others skip it.

CDR3 DNA: TGTGCCAGCAGCTTAGCTCTGGGGACAGGGACGGAATACGAGCAGTACTTC
CDR3 protein: CASSLALGTGTEYEQYF
clone size: once
V gene: TRBV7-2
J gene: TRBJ2-7
D gene: TRBD1

CDR3 DNA: TGTGCCAGCAGCTTAGTACAGGGGGGAAAACTGTTTTTT
CDR3 protein: CASSLVQGGKLFF
clone size: few
V gene: TRBV7-9
J gene: TRBJ1-4
D gene: TRBD1

CDR3 DNA: TGTGCCAGCAGCTTAGGAGATATCCCTAGCGGGAGGGCCCACGAGCAGTACTTC
CDR3 protein: CASSLGDIPSGRAHEQYF
clone size: few
V gene: TRBV11-3
J gene: TRBJ2-7
D gene: TRBD2

CDR3 DNA: TGTGCCAGCAGCGGAGCCCGCCAGACCCCTAGCGCTCGGGGCAATGAGCAGTTCTTC
CDR3 protein: CASSGARQTPSARGNEQFF
clone size: .
V gene: TRBV9
J gene: TRBJ2-1
D gene: .

CDR3 DNA: TGCAGCGTTGTCCCATTAACCCTTCGGGGAGGGAACTATGGCTACACCTTC
CDR3 protein: CSVVPLTLRGGNYGYTF
clone size: .
V gene: TRBV29-1
J gene: TRBJ1-2
D gene: .

CDR3 DNA: TGTGCCAGCAGCTTAACCAGTGCCTACGAGCAGTACTTC
CDR3 protein: CASSLTSAYEQYF
clone size: .
V gene: TRBV7-9
J gene: TRBJ2-7
D gene: .

CDR3 DNA: TGTGCCAGCAGCCCAACGACCCGGGACAGAAATTCACCCCTCCACTTT
CDR3 protein: CASSPTTRDRNSPLHF
clone size: .
V gene: TRBV3-1/TRBV3-2
J gene: TRBJ1-6
D gene: TRBD1

CDR3 DNA: TGTGCCAGCAGCCATCTACGACAGGGTCAAATCGGAAACACCATATATTTT
CDR3 protein: CASSHLRQGQIGNTIYF
clone size: .
V gene: TRBV12-1
J gene: TRBJ1-3
D gene: .

CDR3 DNA: TGCGCCAGCAGCTCGGGACAGTCCTACAATGAGCAGTTCTTC
CDR3 protein: CASSSGQSYNEQFF
clone size: few
V gene: TRBV5-1
J gene: TRBJ2-1
D gene: TRBD1

CDR3 DNA: TGTGCCGGGACTAGCCGGAGCACAGATACGCAGTATTTT
CDR3 protein: CAGTSRSTDTQYF
clone size: once
V gene: TRBV2
J gene: TRBJ2-3
D gene: TRBD2

CDR3 DNA: TGCGCCAGCAGCCCCCTAATTAATGAAAAACTGTTTTTT
CDR3 protein: CASSPLINEKLFF
clone size: .
V gene: TRBV4-1
J gene: TRBJ1-4
D gene: .

CDR3 DNA: TGTGCCAGCAGTTTGAACAGGGGATCCTACAATGAGCAGTTCTTC
CDR3 protein: CASSLNRGSYNEQFF
clone size: .
V gene: TRBV2
J gene: TRBJ2-1
D gene: TRBD1

CDR3 DNA: TGTGCCAGTAGCGGGACAGTTAGGGAGACCCAGTACTTC
CDR3 protein: CASSGTVRETQYF
clone size: .
V gene: TRBV19
J gene: TRBJ2-5
D gene: TRBD1

CDR3 DNA: TGTGCCAGTAGTCAGGGCGGGAGCTCCTACGAGCAGTACTTC
CDR3 protein: CASSQGGSSYEQYF
clone size: .
V gene: TRBV19
J gene: TRBJ2-7
D gene: TRBD2

CDR3 DNA: TGTGCCAGCAGCAAACTCGTTTCGGGACACAATTATAATTCACCCCTCCACTTT
CDR3 protein: CASSKLVSGHNYNSPLHF
clone size: .
V gene: TRBV21-1
J gene: TRBJ1-6
D gene: .

CDR3 DNA: TGTGCCAGCTCACCCGAGCAGGGGGTAGACAATGAGCAGTTCTTC
CDR3 protein: CASSPEQGVDNEQFF
clone size: few
V gene: TRBV18
J gene: TRBJ2-1
D gene: TRBD1

CDR3 DNA: TGTGCCAGCAGCGTGACAGGGGTCAGCAATCAGCCCCAGCATTTT
CDR3 protein: CASSVTGVSNQPQHF
clone size: .
V gene: TRBV2
J gene: TRBJ1-5
D gene: TRBD1

CDR3 DNA: TGTGCCAGCTCACCCAACCTCGGGGACACCGGGGAGCTGTTTTTT
CDR3 protein: CASSPNLGDTGELFF
clone size: .
V gene: TRBV18
J gene: TRBJ2-2
D gene: .